This T cell receptor (beta chain) is drawn from a study of STAT5B mutations in CD4+ large granular lymphocyte leukemia. Background on the study: Cryopreserved patient cells were CD8-depleted, then anti-CD4 bead selected.

The CDR3 loop spans 18 amino acids. Per germline, CDR1 MNHNS and CDR2 SASEGT. V was pared by 1 base and J by 2 bases, with 10 bases of the junction left unmatched. The repertoire was sequenced with immunoSEQ multiplex PCR; TCRdb's copy has only in-frame clones and lacks some. The table lists some 8,200 clones, roughly nine tenths of them singletons. Either unselected PBMC or bead-purified CD4+, CD4+CD8+, CD57+ or CD56+ cells were sequenced. The J gene is TRBJ1-5, the V gene TRBV6-1, with 8 bases matching TRBD1. The sample consisted of PBMCs. The TCR originated in a woman aged 70 to 79 with CD4+ T-cell large granular lymphocyte leukemia. In DNA form, the CDR3 reads TGTGCCAGCAGTGAAGAATATGGGTCGGGACAGGGCAATCAGCCCCAGCATTTT. Amino acid sequence: CASSEEYGSGQGNQPQHF.